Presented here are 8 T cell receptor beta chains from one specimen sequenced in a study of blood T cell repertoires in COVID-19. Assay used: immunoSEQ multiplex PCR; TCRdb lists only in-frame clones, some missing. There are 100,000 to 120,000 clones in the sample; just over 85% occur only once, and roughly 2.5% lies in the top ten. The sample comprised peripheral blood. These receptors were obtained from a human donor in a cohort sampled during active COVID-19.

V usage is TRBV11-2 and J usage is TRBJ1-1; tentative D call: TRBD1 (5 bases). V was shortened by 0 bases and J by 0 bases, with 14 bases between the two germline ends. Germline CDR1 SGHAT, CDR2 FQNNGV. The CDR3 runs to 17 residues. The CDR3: CASSLERGRSLNTEAFF. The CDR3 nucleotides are TGTGCCAGCAGCTTAGAAAGGGGCAGAAGCTTGAACACTGAAGCTTTCTTT.

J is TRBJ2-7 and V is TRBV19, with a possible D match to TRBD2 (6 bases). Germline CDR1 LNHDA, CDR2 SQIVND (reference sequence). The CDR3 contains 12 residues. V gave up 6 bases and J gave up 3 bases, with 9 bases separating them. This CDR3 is CASSGLNYEQYF. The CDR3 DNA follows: TGTGCCAGTAGCGGACTAAACTACGAGCAGTACTTC.

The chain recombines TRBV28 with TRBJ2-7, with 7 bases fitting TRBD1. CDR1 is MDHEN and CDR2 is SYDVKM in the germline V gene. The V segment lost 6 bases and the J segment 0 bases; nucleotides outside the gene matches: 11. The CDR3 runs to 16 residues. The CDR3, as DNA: TGTGCCAGCAGCCCAGGTGGGACAGCAAGCTCCTACGAGCAGTACTTC. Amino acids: CASSPGGTASSYEQYF.

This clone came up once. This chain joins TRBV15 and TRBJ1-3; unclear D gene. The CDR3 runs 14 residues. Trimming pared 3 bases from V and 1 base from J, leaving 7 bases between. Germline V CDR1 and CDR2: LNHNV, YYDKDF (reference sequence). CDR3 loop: CATSSPSSGNTIYF. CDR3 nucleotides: TGTGCCACCAGCAGCCCTAGTTCTGGAAACACCATATATTTT.

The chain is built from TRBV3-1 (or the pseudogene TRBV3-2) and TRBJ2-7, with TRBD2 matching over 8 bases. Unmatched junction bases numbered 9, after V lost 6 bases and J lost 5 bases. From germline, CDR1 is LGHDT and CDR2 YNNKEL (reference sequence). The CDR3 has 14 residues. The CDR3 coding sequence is TGTGCCAGCAGTTTTGGACTAGCATCTGACGAGCAGTACTTC. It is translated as CASSFGLASDEQYF.

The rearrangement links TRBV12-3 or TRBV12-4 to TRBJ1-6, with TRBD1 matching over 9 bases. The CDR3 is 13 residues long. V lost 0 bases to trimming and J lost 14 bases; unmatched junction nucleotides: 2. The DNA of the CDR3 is TGTGCCAGCAGTTTAGCCGGGACAGGGACCCTCCACTTT. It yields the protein CASSLAGTGTLHF.

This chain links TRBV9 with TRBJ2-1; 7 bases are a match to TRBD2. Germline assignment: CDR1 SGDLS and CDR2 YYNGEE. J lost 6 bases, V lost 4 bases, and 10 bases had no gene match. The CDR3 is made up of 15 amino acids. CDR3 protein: CASSLSGDPSNEQFF. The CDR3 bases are TGTGCCAGCAGCCTAAGCGGGGACCCTAGCAATGAGCAGTTCTTC.

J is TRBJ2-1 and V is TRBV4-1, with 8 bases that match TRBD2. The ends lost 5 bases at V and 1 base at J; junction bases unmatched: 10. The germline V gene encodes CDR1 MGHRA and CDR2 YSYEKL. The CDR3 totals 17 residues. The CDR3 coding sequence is TGCGCCAGCAGCAACGGGAGGGCCTTTTTATCCTACAATGAGCAGTTCTTC. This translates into CASSNGRAFLSYNEQFF.